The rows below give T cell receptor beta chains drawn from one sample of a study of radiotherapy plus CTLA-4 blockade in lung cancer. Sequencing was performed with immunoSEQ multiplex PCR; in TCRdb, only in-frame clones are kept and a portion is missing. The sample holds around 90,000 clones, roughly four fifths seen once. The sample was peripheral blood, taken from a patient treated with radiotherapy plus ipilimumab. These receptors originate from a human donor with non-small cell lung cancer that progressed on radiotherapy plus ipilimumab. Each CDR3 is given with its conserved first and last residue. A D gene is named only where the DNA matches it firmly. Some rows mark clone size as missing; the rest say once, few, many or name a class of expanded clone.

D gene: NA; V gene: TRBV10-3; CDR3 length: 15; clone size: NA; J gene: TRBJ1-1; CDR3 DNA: TGTGCCATCAGTGAGTCAGGGGGGGGGAACACTGAAGCTTTCTTT; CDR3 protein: CAISESGGGNTEAFF
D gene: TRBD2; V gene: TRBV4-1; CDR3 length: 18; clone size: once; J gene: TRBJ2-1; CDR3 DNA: TGCGCCAGCAGCCAAGATAACTCGGGGACTAGCGGGAGGAATGAGCAGTTCTTC; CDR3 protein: CASSQDNSGTSGRNEQFF
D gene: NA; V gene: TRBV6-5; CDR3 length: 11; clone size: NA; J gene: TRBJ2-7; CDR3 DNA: TGTGCCAGCAGTTCTACAGGGGAGCAGTACTTC; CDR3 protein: CASSSTGEQYF
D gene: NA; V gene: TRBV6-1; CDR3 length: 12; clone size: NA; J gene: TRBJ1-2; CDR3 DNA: TGTGCCAGCAGTTCGCAGGGGTATGGCTACACCTTC; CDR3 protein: CASSSQGYGYTF
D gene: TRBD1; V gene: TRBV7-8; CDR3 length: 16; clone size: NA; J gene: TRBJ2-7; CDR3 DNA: TGTGCCAGCAGCTTAGTGACGACAGGGGGTGCCTACGAGCAGTACTTC; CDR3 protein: CASSLVTTGGAYEQYF
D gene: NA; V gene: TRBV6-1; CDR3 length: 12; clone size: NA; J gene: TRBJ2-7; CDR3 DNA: TGTGCCAGCAGTGAAGGTGAGGGGACGCAGTACTTC; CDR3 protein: CASSEGEGTQYF
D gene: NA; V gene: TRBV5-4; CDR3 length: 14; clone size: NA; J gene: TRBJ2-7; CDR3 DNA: TGTGCCAGCAGCTTTTCATCTGACTCCTACGAGCAGTACTTC; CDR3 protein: CASSFSSDSYEQYF
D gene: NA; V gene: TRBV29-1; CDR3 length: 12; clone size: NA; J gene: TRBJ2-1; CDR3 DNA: TGCAGCGTTGCCCCCTCTGGAAATGAGCAGTTCTTC; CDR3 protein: CSVAPSGNEQFF
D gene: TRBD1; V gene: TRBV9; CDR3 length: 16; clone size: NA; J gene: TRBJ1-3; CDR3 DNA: TGTGCCAGCAGCGTAGGGCATCAGGGGGCTGGAAACACCATATATTTT; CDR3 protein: CASSVGHQGAGNTIYF
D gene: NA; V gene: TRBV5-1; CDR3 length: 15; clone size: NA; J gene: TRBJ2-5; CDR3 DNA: TGCGCCAGCAGCTTGGTGCCAGGGACTGGGCAGACCCAGTACTTC; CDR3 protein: CASSLVPGTGQTQYF
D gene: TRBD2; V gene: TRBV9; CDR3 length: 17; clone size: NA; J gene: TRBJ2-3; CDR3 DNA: TGTGCCAGCAGCGTAGGTCGGACTAGCGGGTCCACAGATACGCAGTATTTT; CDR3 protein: CASSVGRTSGSTDTQYF
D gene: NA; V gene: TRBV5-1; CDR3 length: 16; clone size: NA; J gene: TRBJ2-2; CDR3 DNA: TGCGCCAGCAGCGCTACAGGGACCCCTAACACCGGGGAGCTGTTTTTT; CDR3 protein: CASSATGTPNTGELFF
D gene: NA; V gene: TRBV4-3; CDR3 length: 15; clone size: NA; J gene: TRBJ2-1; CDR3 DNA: TGCGCCAGCAGCCAAGAAACAGGGACTTCGAATGAGCAGTTCTTC; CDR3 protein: CASSQETGTSNEQFF
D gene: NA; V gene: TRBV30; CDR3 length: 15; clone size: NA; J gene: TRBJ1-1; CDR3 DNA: TGTGCCTGGAGTGTAGGGCGAGTTCTGAACACTGAAGCTTTCTTT; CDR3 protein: CAWSVGRVLNTEAFF
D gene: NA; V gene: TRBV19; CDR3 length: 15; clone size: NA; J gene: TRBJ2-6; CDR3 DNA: TGTGCCAGTAGTAGAGACGCGGCTGGGGCCAACGTCCTGACTTTC; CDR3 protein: CASSRDAAGANVLTF
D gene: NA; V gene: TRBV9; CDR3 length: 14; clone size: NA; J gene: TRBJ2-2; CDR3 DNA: TGTGCCAGCAGCCCGGGACACAACACCGGGGAGCTGTTTTTT; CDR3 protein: CASSPGHNTGELFF
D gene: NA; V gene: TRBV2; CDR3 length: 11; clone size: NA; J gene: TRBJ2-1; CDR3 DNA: TGTGCCAGCAGTGCCCTTACCGAGCAGTTCTTC; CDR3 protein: CASSALTEQFF
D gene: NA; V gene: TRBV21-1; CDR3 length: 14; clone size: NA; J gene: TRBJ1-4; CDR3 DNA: TGTGCCAGCAGCAAAGAAGAGGCTAATGAAAAACTGTTTTTT; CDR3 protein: CASSKEEANEKLFF
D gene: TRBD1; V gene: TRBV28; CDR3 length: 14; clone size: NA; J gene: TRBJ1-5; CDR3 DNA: TGTGCCAGCAGACTACAGGGGGCTCATCAGCCCCAGCATTTT; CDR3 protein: CASRLQGAHQPQHF
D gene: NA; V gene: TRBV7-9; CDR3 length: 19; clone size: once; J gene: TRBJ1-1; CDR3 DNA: TGTGCCAGCAGCTTAAGAGTGGGTTCGCAGGGAAGGAGGAACACTGAAGCTTTCTTT; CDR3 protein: CASSLRVGSQGRRNTEAFF
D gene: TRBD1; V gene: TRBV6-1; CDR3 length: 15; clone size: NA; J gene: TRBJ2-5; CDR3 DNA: TGTGCCAGCAGCGTTGGGACAGGGTTGCGGGAGACCCAGTACTTC; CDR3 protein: CASSVGTGLRETQYF
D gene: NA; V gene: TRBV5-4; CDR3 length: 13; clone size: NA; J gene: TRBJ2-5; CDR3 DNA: TGTGCCAGCAGCTTGGCAGGGCCAGAGACCCAGTACTTC; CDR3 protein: CASSLAGPETQYF
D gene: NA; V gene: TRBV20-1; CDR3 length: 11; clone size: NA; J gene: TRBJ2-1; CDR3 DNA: TGCAGTGCTAGATTTTACAATGAGCAGTTCTTC; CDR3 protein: CSARFYNEQFF
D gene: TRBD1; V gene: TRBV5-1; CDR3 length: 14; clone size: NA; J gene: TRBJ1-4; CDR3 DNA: TGCGCCAGCAGCTCCGGGACAGGGAATGAAAAACTGTTTTTT; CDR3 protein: CASSSGTGNEKLFF
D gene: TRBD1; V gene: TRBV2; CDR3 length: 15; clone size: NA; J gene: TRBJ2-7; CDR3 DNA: TGTGCCAGTTCTCGGACAGGGGAGGGGGCCTACGAGCAGTACTTC; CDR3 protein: CASSRTGEGAYEQYF
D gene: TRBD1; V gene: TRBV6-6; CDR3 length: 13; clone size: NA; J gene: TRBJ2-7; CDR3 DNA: TGTGCCAGCAATAACAGGGGGAGAGACGAGCAGTACTTC; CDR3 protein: CASNNRGRDEQYF
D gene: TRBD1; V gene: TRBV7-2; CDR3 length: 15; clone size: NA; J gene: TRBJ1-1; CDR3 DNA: TGTGCCAGCAGTGGAAAGGGGGCGGGGAACACTGAAGCTTTCTTT; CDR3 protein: CASSGKGAGNTEAFF
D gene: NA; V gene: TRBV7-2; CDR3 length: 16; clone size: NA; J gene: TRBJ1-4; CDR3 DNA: TGTGCCAGCAGCTTAGAAAGGAGTACAACTAATGAAAAACTGTTTTTT; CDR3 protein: CASSLERSTTNEKLFF
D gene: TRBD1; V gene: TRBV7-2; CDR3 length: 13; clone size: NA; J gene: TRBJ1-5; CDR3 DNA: TGTGCCAGCAGCCCGACAGGGGTTCAGCCCCAGCATTTT; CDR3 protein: CASSPTGVQPQHF
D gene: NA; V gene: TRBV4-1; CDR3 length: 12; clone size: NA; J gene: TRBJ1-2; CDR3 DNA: TGCGCCAGCAGCCAGGGATACGATGGCTACACCTTC; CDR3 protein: CASSQGYDGYTF
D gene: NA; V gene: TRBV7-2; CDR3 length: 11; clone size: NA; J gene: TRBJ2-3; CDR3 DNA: TGTGCCAGCAGCCTTAGGTTTACGCAGTATTTT; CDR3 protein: CASSLRFTQYF
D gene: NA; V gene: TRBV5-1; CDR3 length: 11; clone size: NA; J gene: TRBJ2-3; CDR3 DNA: TGCGCCAGCAGCCGGGCAGATACGCAGTATTTT; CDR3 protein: CASSRADTQYF
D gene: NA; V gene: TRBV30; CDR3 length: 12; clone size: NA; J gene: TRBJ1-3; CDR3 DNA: TGTGCCTGGAGTGGCCCAGGAAACACCATATATTTT; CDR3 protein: CAWSGPGNTIYF
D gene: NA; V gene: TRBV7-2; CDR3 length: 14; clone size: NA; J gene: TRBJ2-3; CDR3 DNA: TGTGCCAGCAGCAGGACAGCTAGCACAGATACGCAGTATTTT; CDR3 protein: CASSRTASTDTQYF
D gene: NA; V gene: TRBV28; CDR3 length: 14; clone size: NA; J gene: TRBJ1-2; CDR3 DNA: TGTGCCAGCAGTTTTGCAGGGGCCCTCTATGGCTACACCTTC; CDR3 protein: CASSFAGALYGYTF
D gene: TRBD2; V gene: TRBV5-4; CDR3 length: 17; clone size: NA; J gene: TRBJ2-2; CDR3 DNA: TGTGCCAGCAGCCCGCCACCTAGCGGCTCCCGGGCCGGTGAGCTGTTTTTT; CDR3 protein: CASSPPPSGSRAGELFF
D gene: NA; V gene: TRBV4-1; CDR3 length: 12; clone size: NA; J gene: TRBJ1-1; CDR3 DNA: TGCGCCAGCAGCCAAGATGGGGTCGGAGCTTTCTTT; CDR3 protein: CASSQDGVGAFF
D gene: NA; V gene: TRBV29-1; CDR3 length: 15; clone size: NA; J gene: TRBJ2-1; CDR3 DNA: TGCAGCGTTGATCCCCTAGCGAGCTCCTACAATGAGCAGTTCTTC; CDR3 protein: CSVDPLASSYNEQFF
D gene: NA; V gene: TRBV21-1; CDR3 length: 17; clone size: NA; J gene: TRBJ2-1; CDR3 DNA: TGTGCCAGCAGAGAGAGACTAGCGGGAGGGCCCCCACATGAGCAGTTCTTC; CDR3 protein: CASRERLAGGPPHEQFF
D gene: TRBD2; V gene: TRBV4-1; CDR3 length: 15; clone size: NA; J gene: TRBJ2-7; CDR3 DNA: TGCGCCAGCAGCCAACAGCTAGCGGGGCAATACGAGCAGTACTTC; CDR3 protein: CASSQQLAGQYEQYF
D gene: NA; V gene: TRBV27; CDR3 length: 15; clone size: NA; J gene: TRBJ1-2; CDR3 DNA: TGTGCCAGCAGTACGGGGGTTTGGGGGGAGTATGGCTACACCTTC; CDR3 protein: CASSTGVWGEYGYTF
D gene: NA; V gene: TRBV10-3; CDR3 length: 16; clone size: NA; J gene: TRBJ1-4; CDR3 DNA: TGTGCCACAGGAGACAGGCACCTTGCAACTAATGAAAAACTGTTTTTT; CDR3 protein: CATGDRHLATNEKLFF
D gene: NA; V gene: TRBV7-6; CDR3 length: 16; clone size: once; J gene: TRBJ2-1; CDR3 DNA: TGTGCCAGCAGCTTAGGACGGGGTGAAGTTATCAGTGAGCAGTTCTTC; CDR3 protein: CASSLGRGEVISEQFF
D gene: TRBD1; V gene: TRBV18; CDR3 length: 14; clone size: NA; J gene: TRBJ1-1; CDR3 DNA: TGTGCCAGCTCACGAGACAGGGGCGGTGCTGAAGCTTTCTTT; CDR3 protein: CASSRDRGGAEAFF
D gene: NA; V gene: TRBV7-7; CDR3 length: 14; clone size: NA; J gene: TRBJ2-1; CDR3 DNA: TGTGCTAGCAGCTTAGCTGGGTTAGCCAATGAGCAGTTCTTC; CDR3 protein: CASSLAGLANEQFF
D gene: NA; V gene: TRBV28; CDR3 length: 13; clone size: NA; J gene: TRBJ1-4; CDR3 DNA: TGTGCCAGCAGTTTCGGGTCGAATGAAAAACTGTTTTTT; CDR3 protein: CASSFGSNEKLFF
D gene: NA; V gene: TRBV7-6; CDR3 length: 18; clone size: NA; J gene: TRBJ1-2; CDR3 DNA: TGTGCCAGCAGCTTAACCCGACAGGCCCACAACCAAAACTATGGCTACACCTTC; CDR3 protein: CASSLTRQAHNQNYGYTF
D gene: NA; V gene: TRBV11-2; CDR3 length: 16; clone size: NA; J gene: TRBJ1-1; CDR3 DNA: TGTGCCAGCAGCTTCCCCGGGGACCTAGGAAACACTGAAGCTTTCTTT; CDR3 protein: CASSFPGDLGNTEAFF
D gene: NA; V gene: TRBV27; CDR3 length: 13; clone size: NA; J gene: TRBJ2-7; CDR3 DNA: TGTGCCTCCGGGGGCGGAGCCCTATACGAGCAGTACTTC; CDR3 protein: CASGGGALYEQYF
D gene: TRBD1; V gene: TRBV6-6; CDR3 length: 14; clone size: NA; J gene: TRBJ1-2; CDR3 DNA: TGTGCCAGCAGTTACTCGACAGGGTACTATGGCTACACCTTC; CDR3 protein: CASSYSTGYYGYTF
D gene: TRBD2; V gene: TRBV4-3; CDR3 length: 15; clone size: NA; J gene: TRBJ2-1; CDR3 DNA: TGCGCCAGCAGCCAAGTCCTAGCGGCCTTCAATGAGCAGTTCTTC; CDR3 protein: CASSQVLAAFNEQFF
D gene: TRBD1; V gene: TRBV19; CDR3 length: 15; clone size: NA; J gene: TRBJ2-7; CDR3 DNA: TGTGCCAGTAGCCGGACAGGGGGCGCATCCTACGAGCAGTACTTC; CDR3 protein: CASSRTGGASYEQYF
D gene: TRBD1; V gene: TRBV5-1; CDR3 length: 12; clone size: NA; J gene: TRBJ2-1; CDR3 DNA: TGCGCCAGCAGCCAGACAGGGAATGAGCAGTTCTTC; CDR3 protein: CASSQTGNEQFF
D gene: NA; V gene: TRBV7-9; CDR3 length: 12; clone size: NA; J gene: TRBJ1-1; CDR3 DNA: TGTGCCAGCAGCTTGACAACAGTCGGGGCTTTCTTT; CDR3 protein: CASSLTTVGAFF